This T cell receptor beta chain appears in the sequencing data of a study of regulatory T cells in long-lasting Graves disease. This CDR3 spans 16 amino acids. Trimming shortened V by 4 bases and J by 0 bases, and 15 bases separated the two germline ends. Germline lookup yields CDR1 SGHAT and CDR2 FQDESV (reference sequence). This clonotype was observed many times. Arm-PCR of CDR3 regions and iRepertoire HTBI primers were the basis on which TCR beta libraries were built. Original processing methods: Overall, samples carried 62 TRBV and 14 TRBJ segments. Using its own MiXCR run on the multiplex PCR reads, TCRdb lists one record per CDR3 protein. TCRdb, not the original authors, processed these V and J calls. The table has approximately 360,000 distinct CDR3 sequences, about 11% seen once. Indicated time point: newly diagnosed GD, antithyroid drugs for less than 3 months. The TCR library was made from RNA extracted from PBMCs. Diagnoses of Graves' disease were made by American Thyroid Association guidelines.

The same data also contributed to another study, on T cells in Graves' hyperthyroidism and ophthalmopathy. As reported in that work: Blood shared most expanded thyroid clonotypes above 0.001.

This receptor was identified in a woman under 30 with Graves disease. The rearrangement uses TRBV11-1 and TRBJ1-1; tentative D call: TRBD1 (5 bases). The input for sequencing was peripheral blood mononuclear cells (PBMCs), taken at new diagnosis, from a patient treated with antithyroid drugs. The DNA of the CDR3 is TGTGCCAGCAGCTCACCAAACGAGGGGCTGAACACTGAAGCTTTCTTT. This gives the protein CASSSPNEGLNTEAFF.